Below, one T cell receptor (beta chain) is given with its context. The antigen is not known. Trimming removed 4 bases from V and 7 bases from J; junction bases left unmatched: 8. CDR1 SNHLY and CDR2 FYNNEI come from the germline V gene. The CDR3 loop spans 15 amino acids. Both 60 Vbeta primers and 13 Jbeta primers went into the PCR. Generated by immunoSEQ multiplex PCR, the TCRdb table keeps only in-frame clones and is missing some. Its clone listing holds under 150,000 clones. The data were taken from a study of cytomegalovirus exposure and HLA in healthy donors. The study's findings and limits: An analysis was carried out at a later point. It showed that HLA-associated TCR beta chains were more clonally expanded than equally common non-associated chains.

The J gene is TRBJ1-5, the V gene TRBV2; 9 bases fit TRBD1. Sample: PBMCs. The sequence derives from a woman in her fifties or sixties in good health and CMV-seronegative. CDR3: CASSAGQGSGQPQHF. The CDR3 coding sequence is TGTGCCAGCAGTGCGGGACAGGGAAGCGGGCAGCCCCAGCATTTT.